These T cell receptor beta chains were read from a single sample in a study of PD-1 blockade in classical Hodgkin lymphoma. Sequenced by immunoSEQ multiplex PCR; TCRdb stores in-frame clones only, minus some. The sample lists around 29,000 clones, about 90% seen once, with about 0.32% in the top ten. What was sequenced was CD4+ T cells from blood. These receptor sequences come from a human donor with classical Hodgkin lymphoma. Both conserved end residues are part of each CDR3. The order of the fields is V gene, J gene, D gene, clone size, CDR3 DNA, CDR3 protein. D genes are given only for firm matches. Some rows mark clone size as missing; the rest say once, few, many or name a class of expanded clone.

TRBV6-1	TRBJ1-4	NA	NA	TGTGCCAGCAGTGAACAGTCAGGGAGGGAAAAACTGTTTTTT	CASSEQSGREKLFF
TRBV7-2	TRBJ2-1	TRBD1	NA	TGTGCCAGCAGCTTCGGCGGGACAGGAGAGGGCAATGAGCAGTTCTTC	CASSFGGTGEGNEQFF
TRBV6-5	TRBJ1-1	NA	NA	TGTGCCAGCAGCCTCACCCGGACGGCAAACACTGAAGCTTTCTTT	CASSLTRTANTEAFF
TRBV28	TRBJ1-4	NA	once	TGTGCCAGCAGACTTATGGGTTCACGGGGACTGTATAATGAAAAACTGTTTTTT	CASRLMGSRGLYNEKLFF
TRBV5-1	TRBJ2-5	NA	NA	TGCGCCAGCAGCCCAAGGGGCACAGTAGAAGAGACCCAGTACTTC	CASSPRGTVEETQYF
TRBV28	TRBJ1-1	TRBD1	NA	TGTGCCAGCAGTCCCGGACAGGCGATGATAATGAACACTGAAGCTTTCTTT	CASSPGQAMIMNTEAFF
TRBV7-2	TRBJ2-3	NA	once	TGTGCCAGCAGCTTACGAGCGGATACGCAGTATTTT	CASSLRADTQYF
TRBV5-1	TRBJ1-3	NA	NA	TGCGCCAGCAGCTTGTCTGGGGGCTTTGGAAACACCATATATTTT	CASSLSGGFGNTIYF
TRBV6-5	TRBJ1-1	NA	NA	TGTGCCAGCAGTTACCACGGAAGCCTCACTGAAGCTTTCTTT	CASSYHGSLTEAFF
TRBV19	TRBJ2-5	NA	once	TGTGCCAGTAGCGTTCTAGACAGCGGAGAGACCCAGTACTTC	CASSVLDSGETQYF
TRBV28	TRBJ2-3	TRBD2	NA	TGTGCCAGCGGAACTAGCGGGAGGCCGGGGAGACATACGCAGTATTTT	CASGTSGRPGRHTQYF
TRBV7-2	TRBJ2-7	TRBD1	NA	TGTGCCAGCAGCCAAGCCGGGACAGCGAGGGAGCAGTACTTC	CASSQAGTAREQYF
TRBV28	TRBJ1-2	NA	NA	TGTGCCAGCAGTTCCCCTCCGCCGAAACAAGCAACTGGCTACACCTTC	CASSSPPPKQATGYTF
TRBV7-2	TRBJ1-5	NA	NA	TGTGCCAGCAGCTTAGCGTTAGGGGGTAGCAATCAGCCCCAGCATTTT	CASSLALGGSNQPQHF
TRBV6-1	TRBJ2-4	NA	NA	TGTGCCAGCAGTGAAGCTACGGGTAGGGCTAAAAACATTCAGTACTTC	CASSEATGRAKNIQYF
TRBV7-2	TRBJ1-4	TRBD1	NA	TGTGCCAGCAGCTCGAGACAGGGGGCAGCTAATGAAAAACTGTTTTTT	CASSSRQGAANEKLFF
TRBV7-2	TRBJ2-7	TRBD2	NA	TGTGCCAGCAGCTTAGACGGTGGGAGGGGCTACGAGCAGTACTTC	CASSLDGGRGYEQYF
TRBV7-6	TRBJ2-3	NA	NA	TGTGCCAGCAGCCGGGACTTCCTCAGCCTAGGGCAGTATTTT	CASSRDFLSLGQYF
TRBV10-3	TRBJ2-1	TRBD2	NA	TGTGCCATGGCGGGACTAGCGAACCCCACTGAGCAGTTCTTC	CAMAGLANPTEQFF
TRBV28	TRBJ2-1	NA	NA	TGTGCCAGCGGCACCTCCTACAATGAGCAGTTCTTC	CASGTSYNEQFF